Listed below are T cell receptor beta chains from one sample, sequenced in a study of CD8+ T cells in alopecia areata. Assay used: immunoSEQ multiplex PCR; TCRdb lists only in-frame clones, some missing. The sample yields 90,000 to 130,000 clones, 55% to 60% seen once. Sequencing was carried out using NKG2D-low CD8+ T cells sorted from blood. The receptors stem from a human donor with alopecia areata. The CDR3 runs from the conserved cysteine through the conserved F or W. Fields, in order: J gene, clone size, V gene, D gene, CDR3 DNA, CDR3 protein. The D gene is left open where the match is weak. Expanded clones get a size class; other rows say once, few or many, or leave the size out.

J gene: TRBJ2-1
clone size: .
V gene: TRBV7-8
D gene: TRBD1
CDR3 DNA: TGTGCCAGCAGCTTAGGAGGGACAGGGGTCGATGAGCAGTTCTTC
CDR3 protein: CASSLGGTGVDEQFF

J gene: TRBJ1-2
clone size: .
V gene: TRBV27
D gene: TRBD1
CDR3 DNA: TGTGCCAGCAGTTTGACGAACAGGGGGCTCCTTAACTATGGCTACACCTTC
CDR3 protein: CASSLTNRGLLNYGYTF

J gene: TRBJ2-1
clone size: few
V gene: TRBV7-9
D gene: TRBD2
CDR3 DNA: TGTGCCAGCAGCTCACGCCCGACGGTTCGGGACTACTCCAATGAGCAGTTCTTC
CDR3 protein: CASSSRPTVRDYSNEQFF

J gene: TRBJ2-5
clone size: .
V gene: TRBV13
D gene: .
CDR3 DNA: TGTGCCAGCAGTCCCCGACAGCCGCTATCACAAGAGACCCAGTACTTC
CDR3 protein: CASSPRQPLSQETQYF

J gene: TRBJ2-1
clone size: .
V gene: TRBV27
D gene: .
CDR3 DNA: TGTGCCAGCAGTACTGGAAGGTACAATGAGCAGTTCTTC
CDR3 protein: CASSTGRYNEQFF

J gene: TRBJ2-7
clone size: .
V gene: TRBV5-6
D gene: .
CDR3 DNA: TGTGCCAGCAGCTTAAGCGGAGCTCAGTACGAGCAGTACTTC
CDR3 protein: CASSLSGAQYEQYF

J gene: TRBJ2-7
clone size: few
V gene: TRBV27
D gene: TRBD1
CDR3 DNA: TGTGCCAGCAGTTTAGTGGACAGGGGGTACGAGCAGTACTTC
CDR3 protein: CASSLVDRGYEQYF

J gene: TRBJ2-7
clone size: .
V gene: TRBV6-5
D gene: .
CDR3 DNA: TGTGCCAGCAGTTACGGTGGGGCTGATACCTACGAGCAGTACTTC
CDR3 protein: CASSYGGADTYEQYF

J gene: TRBJ1-5
clone size: few
V gene: TRBV27
D gene: .
CDR3 DNA: TGTGCCAGCCCCCTTAAGGGGCCTAAGGTGAGCAATCAGCCCCAGCATTTT
CDR3 protein: CASPLKGPKVSNQPQHF

J gene: TRBJ2-1
clone size: .
V gene: TRBV11-2
D gene: TRBD2
CDR3 DNA: TGTGCCAGCAGCTTTAGCGGGGAGCAGTTCTTC
CDR3 protein: CASSFSGEQFF

J gene: TRBJ2-7
clone size: few
V gene: TRBV13
D gene: .
CDR3 DNA: TGTGCCAGCAGCTTAGCGGTTGGGTACGAGCAGTACTTC
CDR3 protein: CASSLAVGYEQYF

J gene: TRBJ2-7
clone size: few
V gene: TRBV28
D gene: TRBD2
CDR3 DNA: TGTGCCAGCAGTTTTAGGGAGGGCCGCGACGAGCAGTACTTC
CDR3 protein: CASSFREGRDEQYF

J gene: TRBJ2-7
clone size: .
V gene: TRBV29-1
D gene: TRBD1
CDR3 DNA: TGCAGCGTCATGGCGCCGGGACAGAGCTCCTACGAGCAGTACTTC
CDR3 protein: CSVMAPGQSSYEQYF

J gene: TRBJ1-4
clone size: .
V gene: TRBV2
D gene: .
CDR3 DNA: TGTGCCAGCATAACCGGGACGGGAGATGAAAAACTGTTTTTT
CDR3 protein: CASITGTGDEKLFF

J gene: TRBJ2-3
clone size: .
V gene: TRBV7-3
D gene: TRBD1
CDR3 DNA: TGTGCCAGCAGCTCAACAGGGGGCGCGGGAGATACGCAGTATTTT
CDR3 protein: CASSSTGGAGDTQYF

J gene: TRBJ1-2
clone size: .
V gene: TRBV29-1
D gene: .
CDR3 DNA: TGCAGCGTTGGGGAAGGCTACACCTTC
CDR3 protein: CSVGEGYTF